A selection of T cell receptor beta chains follows, all from one sample in a study of cytomegalovirus exposure and HLA in healthy donors. The protocol was immunoSEQ multiplex PCR, while the TCRdb copy is restricted to in-frame clones and leaves out a portion. The table includes 90,000 to 130,000 clones, roughly 68% detected once. The sample consisted of PBMCs. These TCRs come from a woman in her 30s in good health and CMV-seronegative. Each CDR3 is given with its conserved first and last residue. A D gene is named only where the DNA matches it firmly. Expanded clones are given a class, and other clones once, few, many or no size at all.

clone size	V gene	J gene	D gene	CDR3 protein	CDR3 DNA
.	TRBV28	TRBJ1-4	.	CASSFPGSRGGKDEKLFF	TGTGCCAGCAGTTTTCCCGGGTCTCGGGGGGGTAAAGATGAAAAACTGTTTTTT
few	TRBV27	TRBJ2-7	TRBD1	CASSPPGQEQYF	TGTGCCAGCAGTCCCCCGGGACAGGAGCAGTACTTC
.	TRBV5-6	TRBJ2-7	.	CASSLGALSSYEQYF	TGTGCCAGCAGCTTAGGGGCCCTTAGCTCCTACGAGCAGTACTTC
few	TRBV30	TRBJ1-1	.	CAWSVGIWGNTEAFF	TGTGCCTGGAGTGTCGGGATTTGGGGGAACACTGAAGCTTTCTTT
.	TRBV13	TRBJ2-5	TRBD1	CASSLGTGSIQYF	TGTGCCAGCAGCTTAGGGACAGGGAGTATCCAGTACTTC
.	TRBV29-1	TRBJ1-2	TRBD1	CSAGQNYGYTF	TGCAGCGCGGGACAGAACTATGGCTACACCTTC
.	TRBV27	TRBJ1-5	.	CASSLKVPIYSNQPQHF	TGTGCCAGCAGTTTAAAAGTACCCATCTATAGCAATCAGCCCCAGCATTTT
.	TRBV5-6	TRBJ2-5	.	CASSLGPETQYF	TGTGCCAGCAGCTTGGGTCCGGAGACCCAGTACTTC
.	TRBV5-1	TRBJ2-6	.	CASRGAYSGANVLTF	TGCGCCAGCAGAGGGGCCTACTCTGGGGCCAACGTCCTGACTTTC
.	TRBV30	TRBJ1-2	TRBD1	CAWTPLTGIWAYTF	TGTGCCTGGACCCCCCTGACAGGGATTTGGGCCTACACCTTC
.	TRBV6-1	TRBJ2-5	TRBD2	CASSRLAGVRETQYF	TGTGCCAGCAGTCGACTAGCGGGAGTGCGAGAGACCCAGTACTTC
.	TRBV4-3	TRBJ2-3	TRBD2	CASSQDAGDTDTQYF	TGCGCCAGCAGCCAAGACGCGGGGGACACAGATACGCAGTATTTT
.	TRBV7-9	TRBJ1-2	.	CASSLTQMINYGYTF	TGTGCCAGCAGCTTAACGCAGATGATAAACTATGGCTACACCTTC
.	TRBV6-5	TRBJ1-2	.	CASSYSEQTLYGYTF	TGTGCCAGCAGTTACTCTGAGCAGACACTCTATGGCTACACCTTC
.	TRBV5-6	TRBJ2-7	.	CASRRQTYEQYF	TGTGCCAGCAGAAGACAGACGTACGAGCAGTACTTC
.	TRBV6-5	TRBJ2-1	TRBD2	CASSYQLAGNNEQFF	TGTGCCAGCAGTTACCAGCTAGCGGGAAACAATGAGCAGTTCTTC
few	TRBV30	TRBJ1-2	.	CAWSVRGAGYGYTF	TGTGCCTGGAGTGTCCGGGGGGCGGGGTATGGCTACACCTTC
.	TRBV10-2	TRBJ1-1	.	CASSGRVNTEAFF	TGCGCCAGCAGCGGGCGGGTAAACACTGAAGCTTTCTTT
once	TRBV7-8	TRBJ1-1	TRBD1	CASSPEYGTVEAFF	TGTGCCAGCAGCCCGGAGTACGGGACAGTTGAAGCTTTCTTT